The clone carrying this TCR beta chain is a singleton in its sample. Libraries were prepared by immunoSEQ multiplex PCR; TCRdb keeps only in-frame clonotypes and omits some of them. The sample contains more than 200,000 clones, less than 90% of which appear only once. The data were obtained in a study of blood T cell repertoires in COVID-19. V shed 4 bases, J shed 6 bases, and the junction held 2 bases outside the gene matches. Germline loops: CDR1 SGDLS, CDR2 YYNGEE. The CDR3 extends over 14 amino acids. The specimen was peripheral blood. The gene calls are TRBV9 and TRBJ1-6, with 9 bases that match TRBD1. This TCR derives from a man in his sixties with acute or convalescent COVID-19. CDR3 region: CASSLTGGNSPLHF. DNA for the CDR3: TGTGCCAGCAGCCTGACAGGGGGTAATTCACCCCTCCACTTT.